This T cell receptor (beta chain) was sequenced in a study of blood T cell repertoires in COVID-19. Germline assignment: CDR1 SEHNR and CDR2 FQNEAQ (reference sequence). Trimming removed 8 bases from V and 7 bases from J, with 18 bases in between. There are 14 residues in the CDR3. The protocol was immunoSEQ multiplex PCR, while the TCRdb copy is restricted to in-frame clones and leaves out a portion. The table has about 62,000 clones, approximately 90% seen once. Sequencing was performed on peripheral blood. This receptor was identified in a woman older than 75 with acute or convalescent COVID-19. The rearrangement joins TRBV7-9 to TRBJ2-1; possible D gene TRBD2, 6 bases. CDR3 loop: CASAWTPRGNEQFF. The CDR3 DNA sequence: TGTGCCAGCGCATGGACGCCGCGGGGTAATGAGCAGTTCTTC.